The 9 T cell receptor beta chains reported below all come from one sample, sequenced in a study of blood T cells in healthy people across ages (dated by TCRdb to between 2015 and 2017). The receptor library was made with 5' RACE. The sample was run on an Illumina HiSeq 2500. A second roughly 7 to 11 cycle PCR used a sample-barcoded 5' primer and a J-beta primer mix. TCRdb reprocessing: public reads trimmed at Q25 with fastp, clones called with MiXCR, in-frame beta chains kept. Rows are unified per CDR3 protein, each entry keeping the most common DNA and genes. Here the sample has about 830,000 distinct CDR3 sequences; nearly 60% occur a single time. In total, the top ten clones hold approximately 23% of the sample. The specimen was blood. The receptors come from a man aged 25-45 years in good health.

V and J are TRBV6-2 or TRBV6-3 and TRBJ2-3, with 11 bases lining up with TRBD2. This CDR3 has 15 residues. Germline values: CDR1 MNHEY, CDR2 SVGEGT. J was trimmed by 6 bases and V by 0 bases; bases with no gene match: 2. The CDR3 nucleotides read TGTGCCAGCAGTTACTCCCCTAGCGGGAGGGATACGCAGTATTTT. This codes for CASSYSPSGRDTQYF.

The chain joins TRBV10-3 to TRBJ2-7; 8 positions match TRBD2. The junction had 10 bases not matched to a gene; V was cut back by 11 bases and J by 1 base. Germline V gene sequence: CDR1 ENHRY, CDR2 SYGVKD. The CDR3 totals 14 residues. CDR3 loop: CAVKSGSRSYEQYF. The CDR3 nucleotides are TGTGCCGTAAAAAGCGGGAGTAGGTCCTACGAGCAGTACTTC.

The chain has TRBV20-1 and TRBJ1-1, with a weak D call TRBD1 (5 bases). The CDR3 extends over 16 amino acids. The germline gives CDR1 DFQATT, CDR2 SNEGSKA (reference sequence). Trimming took off 5 bases at V and 8 bases at J, with 27 bases between the two ends. CDR3 protein: CSASGPPGGSFVEAFF. The DNA of the CDR3 is TGCAGTGCTTCCGGGCCGCCTGGGGGAAGCTTCGTGGAAGCTTTCTTT.

J is TRBJ2-2 and V is TRBV10-3; D is undetermined. CDR3 size: 15 residues. Germline V gene sequence: CDR1 ENHRY, CDR2 SYGVKD. Trimming removed 2 bases from V and 3 bases from J, with 10 bases in between. The CDR3 DNA sequence: TGTGCCATCAGTGAGCCAGGACGGGACACCGGGGAGCTGTTTTTT. This codes for CAISEPGRDTGELFF.

The chain employs TRBV19 and TRBJ2-1; the match to TRBD1 covers 7 bases. Germline V gives CDR1 LNHDA, CDR2 SQIVND (reference sequence). The CDR3 covers 14 residues. The trim removed 7 bases at V and 3 bases at J, leaving 6 bases unmatched. The CDR3 coding sequence is TGTGCCAGTACCCCGGGACAGTTCTACAATGAGCAGTTCTTC. Translation: CASTPGQFYNEQFF.

This clonotype showed up just a few times. V gene TRBV3-1 combines with J gene TRBJ2-3; D unresolved. Trimming stripped 1 base from V and 2 bases from J, with 7 bases between. This CDR3 is 14 amino acids long. Per the germline V gene, CDR1 is LGHDT and CDR2 is YNNKEL (reference sequence). The CDR3: CASSQGGSTDTQYF. CDR3 nucleotides: TGTGCCAGCAGCCAAGGTGGGTCCACAGATACGCAGTATTTT.

CDR3 residues: CSAGHLDRVGNQPQHF. In DNA, the CDR3 is TGCAGTGCTGGCCACCTGGACAGGGTCGGAAATCAGCCCCAGCATTTT. V is TRBV20-1 and J is TRBJ1-5, with TRBD1 matching over 8 bases. Unmatched junction bases numbered 13, after V lost 5 bases and J lost 4 bases. The CDR3 has 16 residues. CDR1 and CDR2 (germline): DFQATT, SNEGSKA (reference sequence).

V gene TRBV30 combines with J gene TRBJ1-6; D gene ambiguous. Germline V gives CDR1 GTSNPN, CDR2 SVGIG (reference sequence). The V and J ends lost 7 bases and 4 bases respectively, with 14 bases between them. The CDR3 length is 14 residues. The CDR3 is CASSQQKYNSPLHF. The CDR3 nucleotides read TGTGCCTCCTCACAGCAGAAGTATAATTCACCCCTCCACTTT.

The chain employs TRBV2 and TRBJ1-2; no definite D call. The germline V gene has CDR1 SNHLY and CDR2 FYNNEI. Trimming cost V 1 base and J 3 bases, with 12 bases left between them. The CDR3 is 15 amino acids. CDR3 in amino acids: CASSEEPGVDYGYTF. CDR3 DNA sequence: TGTGCCAGCAGTGAAGAACCGGGAGTGGACTATGGCTACACCTTC. The full variable domain, its missing parts supplied by reference TRBV2 and TRBJ1-2, is EPEVTQTPSHQVTQMGQEVILRCVPISNHLYFYWYRQILGQKVEFLVSFYNNEISEKSEIFDDQFSVERPDGSNFTLKIRSTKLEDSAMYFCASSEEPGVDYGYTFGSGTRLTVV.